This record looks at one TCR beta chain sequence and its context. Its target is not known. This sample is drawn from a study of shared clonotypes between healthy human individuals. Study-wide background: In total, the donors were two women and a few men aged 18 to 49. Broader study findings: Lower generation probabilities were found for non-shared clonotypes than for those shared by all four donors.

In the CD4+ fraction, cells were divided into CD45RA+ naive and CD45RA-negative memory subsets. This CDR3 is built from 18 residues. Germline assignment: CDR1 SGHRS and CDR2 YFSETQ. Trimming took 9 bases from V and 4 from J; bases not matched to a gene: 22. Assay runs were performed at deep level. Clones were read by immunoSEQ multiplex PCR, and TCRdb kept only the in-frame ones, dropping some. The sample yields approximately 1,500,000 clones, over 95% seen once. Sequenced sample: naive CD4+ T cells sorted from blood. Specified subset: CD45RA+ positively selected. The V gene is TRBV5-1, the J gene TRBJ1-2, with 9 bases aligning to TRBD1. This TCR was sampled from a man aged 25-40 years in good health. The CDR3 sequence: CATRHGTGLTGGAYGYTF. The CDR3 nucleotides read TGCGCCACACGACACGGAACCGGCTTAACAGGGGGCGCCTATGGCTACACCTTC.